This T cell receptor beta chain originates from a study of blood T cell repertoires in COVID-19 (dated by TCRdb to the early 2020s). About the investigation overall: The collaborator samples originated in the United States, Italy and Spain and spanned the acute and convalescent phases of COVID-19. The material from the prospective study consisted of cDNA or gDNA derived from T cells, B-cell-depleted T cells, or PBMCs. Deeply sampled blood TCRbeta repertoires from subjects exposed to, actively infected with, or recovered from COVID-19 were included in the dataset. The repertoires were released in a freely available public database meant as a resource for research on the immune response to SARS-CoV-2. The samples were drawn from the first 160 participants of the ongoing ImmuneRACE study and from 950 to 1,500 subjects provided by 6 global collaborators. The sample metadata nearly always contained a de-identified subject ID, COVID-19 status, age in years and sex. HLA class I and class II types, where available, came from metadata supplied by the sample provider rather than from assay-based typing. What the authors observed across the whole study: The amount of clinical and demographic metadata varied by source and participant and was provided uncurated.

TCRbeta CDR3 regions were amplified from genomic DNA by means of the immunoSEQ Assay, a bias-controlled multiplex PCR. In the original analysis: The number of nucleated cells in each sample was estimated from the amplification of reference gene primers within the assay. To quantify the absolute abundance of each unique TCRbeta CDR3 rearrangement, sequence reads were collapsed and filtered. Productive Simpson clonality was computed per sample as the square root of Simpson's diversity index over productive rearrangements. TCRdb limited this immuneACCESS table to in-frame rearrangements with V and J called. A share of clones is missing; checked studies link under half to unresolved V genes, and the rest is unexplained. Clone size and the V and J calls come from that table; the DNA yielded D and trimming. Present in this sample are approximately 150,000 clones, around 89% of which were seen just once. Around 2.3% of the sample is in the top ten clones.

At one collaborating source in Seattle, patients were enrolled during active infection and were followed longitudinally through the course of disease. Each collaborating institution followed its own protocols to collect whole blood in K2EDTA tubes. For TCRbeta analysis, collaborator samples were shipped as frozen whole blood, as isolated PBMCs, or as DNA extracted from either sample type. Including cysteine and phenylalanine, the CDR3 has 17 amino acids. Here the CDR3 DNA is all that survives: 51 bases in frame from base 1. CDR1 and CDR2 (SGHRS, YFSETQ) derive from the germline V gene. At the junction V is shortened by 4 bases and J by 3 bases; bases outside the gene matches: 13. Points on this clone: Its binding antigen is unknown. There are no base qualities to consult, and no much larger clone falls within one base.

The clonotype originates from a human donor with COVID-19, enrolled during active disease. The donor label of this sample is uncertain. The chain joins TRBV5-1 to TRBJ1-2; TRBD1 fits 9 bases in the junction. Sequencing was carried out using peripheral blood. The CDR3 in this case is CASSPAGGQGADYGYTF. DNA sequence: TGCGCCAGCAGCCCGGCAGGGGGACAGGGTGCCGACTATGGCTACACCTTC.